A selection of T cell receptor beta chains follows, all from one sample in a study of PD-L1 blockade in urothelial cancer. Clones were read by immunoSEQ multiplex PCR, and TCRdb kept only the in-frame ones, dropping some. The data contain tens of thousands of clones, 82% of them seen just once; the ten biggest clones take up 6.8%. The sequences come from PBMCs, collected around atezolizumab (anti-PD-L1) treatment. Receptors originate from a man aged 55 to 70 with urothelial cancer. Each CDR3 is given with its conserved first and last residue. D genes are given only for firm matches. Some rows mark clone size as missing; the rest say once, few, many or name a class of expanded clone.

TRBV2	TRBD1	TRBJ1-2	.	TGTGCCAGTACCCGGGACAGTTATGGCTACACCTTC	CASTRDSYGYTF
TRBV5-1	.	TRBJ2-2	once	TGCGCCAGCAGCTTGGCCGGCGAGGTCACCGGGGAGCTGTTTTTT	CASSLAGEVTGELFF
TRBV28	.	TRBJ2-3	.	TGTGCCAGCAGTTTAGTAGAGGGCAGCACAGATACGCAGTATTTT	CASSLVEGSTDTQYF
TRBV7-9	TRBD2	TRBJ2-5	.	TGTGCCAGCAGCTTAGCAGCTAGCGGGGGGATGGAGACCCAGTACTTC	CASSLAASGGMETQYF
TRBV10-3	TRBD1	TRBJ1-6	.	TGTGCCACCGGGACAGATAATAATTCACCCCTCCACTTT	CATGTDNNSPLHF
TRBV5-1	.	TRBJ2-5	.	TGCGCCAGCAGCTTAGTCGGGGAAAAGACCCAGTACTTC	CASSLVGEKTQYF
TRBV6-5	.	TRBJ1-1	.	TGTGCCAGCAGTTACACGCGGGGCACTGAAGCTTTCTTT	CASSYTRGTEAFF
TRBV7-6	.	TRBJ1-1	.	TGTGCCAGCAGCTTAGGACAGACGAACACTGAAGCTTTCTTT	CASSLGQTNTEAFF
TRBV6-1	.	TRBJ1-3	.	TGTGCCAGCAGTGAGGGAAGGGGAGGGTCTGGAAACACCATATATTTT	CASSEGRGGSGNTIYF
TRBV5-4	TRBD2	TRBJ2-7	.	TGTGCCAGCAGCCAACGACTAGCGGGGGAGCAGTACTTC	CASSQRLAGEQYF
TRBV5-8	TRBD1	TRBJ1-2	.	TGTGCCAGCAGCTTGGTCACAGGGGGTGATGGCTACACCTTC	CASSLVTGGDGYTF
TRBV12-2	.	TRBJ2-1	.	TGTGCAAGTCGCTTATCCCACGATGCCGATACTTCCTACAATGAGCAGTTCTTC	CASRLSHDADTSYNEQFF
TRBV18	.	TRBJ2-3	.	TGTGCCAGCTCACCACCGCGGACACGCACAGATACGCAGTATTTT	CASSPPRTRTDTQYF
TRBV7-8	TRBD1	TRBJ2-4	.	TGTGCCAGCAGCACCCGGGACAGCCGGGCAAACATTCAGTACTTC	CASSTRDSRANIQYF
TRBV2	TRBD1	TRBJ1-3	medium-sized	TGTGCCAGCAGTACAGGGGGCGCGTATGGAAACACCATATATTTT	CASSTGGAYGNTIYF
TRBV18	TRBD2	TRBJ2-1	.	TGTGCCAGCTCACCCCCTGCCGGACTAGCGGGGGGGCAGTTTGAGCAGTTCTTC	CASSPPAGLAGGQFEQFF
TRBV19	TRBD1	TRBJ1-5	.	TGTGCCAGTAGTATACCGGGACAGGGGGGCAATCAGCCCCAGCATTTT	CASSIPGQGGNQPQHF
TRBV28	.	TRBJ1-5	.	TGTGCCAGCAGTCCCTCGGACAATGGTATGCCCCAGCATTTT	CASSPSDNGMPQHF
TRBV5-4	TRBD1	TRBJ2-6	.	TGTGCCAGCAGCTTACGACAGGGCAACTCTGGGGCCAACGTCCTGACTTTC	CASSLRQGNSGANVLTF
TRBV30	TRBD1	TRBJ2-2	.	TGTGCCTGGAGACCCGGGACAGGGGGTGGGGAGCTGTTTTTT	CAWRPGTGGGELFF
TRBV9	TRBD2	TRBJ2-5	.	TGTGCCAGCAGCGTAAGCCTAGCGGGGCTCGAGACCCAGTACTTC	CASSVSLAGLETQYF
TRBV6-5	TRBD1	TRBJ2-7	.	TGTGCCAGCAGAGCGGACAGGGCGGCCGAGCAGTACTTC	CASRADRAAEQYF
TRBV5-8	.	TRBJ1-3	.	TGTGCCAGCAGCTGGCCGCAGGAACCTGGAAACACCATATATTTT	CASSWPQEPGNTIYF
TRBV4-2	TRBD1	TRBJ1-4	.	TGTGCCAGCAGCCAGGCGGGACAGGGAGATGAAAAACTGTTTTTT	CASSQAGQGDEKLFF
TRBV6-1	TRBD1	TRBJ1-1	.	TGTGCCAGCAGTGACTATTGGGACAGGGACACTGAAGCTTTCTTT	CASSDYWDRDTEAFF
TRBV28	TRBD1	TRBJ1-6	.	TGTGCCAGCAGTTTTAGGGACAGGGCTGGATCACCCCTCCACTTT	CASSFRDRAGSPLHF
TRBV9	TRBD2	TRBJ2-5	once	TGTGCCAGCAGCGTCGGACTAGCGGGGGAGGTCGAAGAGACCCAGTACTTC	CASSVGLAGEVEETQYF
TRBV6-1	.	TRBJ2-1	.	TGTGCCAGCAGGGGAGCGTCCTACAATGAGCAGTTCTTC	CASRGASYNEQFF
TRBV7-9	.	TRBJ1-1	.	TGTGCCAGCAAGGGGTCTAGTGAAGCTTTCTTT	CASKGSSEAFF
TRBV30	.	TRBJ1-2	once	TGTGCCTGGAGTCGACAGGCTACCGGCTATGGCTACACCTTC	CAWSRQATGYGYTF
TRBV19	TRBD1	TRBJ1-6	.	TGTGCCAGTAGTACCAACGGACAGGAAAATTCACCCCTCCACTTT	CASSTNGQENSPLHF
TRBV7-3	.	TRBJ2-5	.	TGTGCCAGCAGCCAAGGGGGGGCCGGGGAGACCCAGTACTTC	CASSQGGAGETQYF
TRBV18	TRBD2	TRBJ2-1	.	TGTGCCAGCTCAACCGGGACTAGCGGGGGTGCCTACAATGAGCAGTTCTTC	CASSTGTSGGAYNEQFF
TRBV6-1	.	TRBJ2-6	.	TGTGCCAGCAGTGGACTCTCTGGGGCCAACGTCCTGACTTTC	CASSGLSGANVLTF
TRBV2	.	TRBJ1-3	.	TGTGCCAGCAGTGACAGGGCAACAGGAAACACCATATATTTT	CASSDRATGNTIYF
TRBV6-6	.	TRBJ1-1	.	TGTGCCAGCAGTCGGCAGGTGAACACTGAAGCTTTCTTT	CASSRQVNTEAFF
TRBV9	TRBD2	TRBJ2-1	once	TGTGCCAGCACCGCGGGACTACGGGTTGGTGAGCAGTTCTTC	CASTAGLRVGEQFF
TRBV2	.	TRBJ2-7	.	TGTGCCAGCAGTGAAATTAGTTACGAGCAGTACTTC	CASSEISYEQYF
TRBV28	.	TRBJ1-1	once	TGTGCCAGCAGTTCTTTGGGACACCTGAACACTGAAGCTTTCTTT	CASSSLGHLNTEAFF
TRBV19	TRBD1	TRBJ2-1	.	TGTGCTTCGGGGGCAGGGGGCGCGGGGAGTGAGTTCTTC	CASGAGGAGSEFF
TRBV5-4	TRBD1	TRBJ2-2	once	TGTGCCAGCAGCCGTGACAGGGATGCGGCCACCGGGGAGCTGTTTTTT	CASSRDRDAATGELFF
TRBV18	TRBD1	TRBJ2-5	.	TGTGCCAGCTCACCTAGACAGGGGGCCACGCAAGAGACCCAGTACTTC	CASSPRQGATQETQYF
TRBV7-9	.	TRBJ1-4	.	TGTGCCAGCAGCTTAGTTTCGGGTGCAACTAATGAAAAACTGTTTTTT	CASSLVSGATNEKLFF
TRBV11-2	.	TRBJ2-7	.	TGTGCCAGCAGCTTAGACAGGTCATACGAGCAGTACTTC	CASSLDRSYEQYF
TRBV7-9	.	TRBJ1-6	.	TGTGCCAGCAGCTTAGCCTATTCACCCCTCCACTTT	CASSLAYSPLHF
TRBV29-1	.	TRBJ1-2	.	TGCAGCGCCACTGACGGTACAGCGGGGGGCTACACCTTC	CSATDGTAGGYTF
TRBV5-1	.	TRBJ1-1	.	TGCGCCAGCACTCAGGGAGGGGAGATTACTGAAGCTTTCTTT	CASTQGGEITEAFF
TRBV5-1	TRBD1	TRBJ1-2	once	TGCGCCAGCAGCCCCCTAGGGTCTCAGGGGGGTGGCTACACCTTC	CASSPLGSQGGGYTF
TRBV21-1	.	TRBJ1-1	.	TGTGCCAGCAGCAAAGTTCCTGGCCCTGAAGCTTTCTTT	CASSKVPGPEAFF
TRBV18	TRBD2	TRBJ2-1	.	TGTGCCAGCTCACCACCTAGCGGGTACTACAATGAGCAGTTCTTC	CASSPPSGYYNEQFF
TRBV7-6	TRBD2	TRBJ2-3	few	TGTGCCAGCAGCTCCGGGGGGGCGGGGGCAGATACGCAGTATTTT	CASSSGGAGADTQYF
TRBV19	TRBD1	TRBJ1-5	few	TGTGCCAGTAAAGCGACAGGGCTGAGCAATCAGCCCCAGCATTTT	CASKATGLSNQPQHF
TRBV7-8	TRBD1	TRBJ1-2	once	TGTGCCAGCAGCCGTACTGGACAGGGGTTAGAGACCTTC	CASSRTGQGLETF
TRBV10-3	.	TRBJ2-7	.	TGTGCCATCAGTGACGAACAGGGAGGGGACGAGCAGTACTTC	CAISDEQGGDEQYF
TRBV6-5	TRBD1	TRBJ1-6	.	TGTGCCAGCAGAACGGGCGCAGGGGGTAATTCACCCCTCCACTTT	CASRTGAGGNSPLHF
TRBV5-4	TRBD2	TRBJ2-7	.	TGTGCCAGCACCCCGGGGGGGGAAGTCTCCTACGAGCAGTACTTC	CASTPGGEVSYEQYF
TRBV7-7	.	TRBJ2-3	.	TGTGCTAGCAGCTTAGGACTACAAGATACGCAGTATTTT	CASSLGLQDTQYF
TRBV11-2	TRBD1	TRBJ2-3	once	TGTGCCAGCAGCCCCGGACAGGAGACAGATACGCAGTATTTT	CASSPGQETDTQYF
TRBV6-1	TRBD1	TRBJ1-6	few	TGTGCCAGCAGTTTGACAGGGGAAAATTCACCCCTCCACTTT	CASSLTGENSPLHF
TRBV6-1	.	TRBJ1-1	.	TGTGCCAGCACAGGGCTGAACATGAACACTGAAGCTTTCTTT	CASTGLNMNTEAFF